This is a list of T cell receptor beta chains from one sample in a study of T cells in localized non-small cell lung cancer. Data came from immunoSEQ multiplex PCR; TCRdb stores just in-frame clones and leaves some out. The sample lists around 53,000 clones, around 81% occurring once. The sample consisted of PBMCs, taken before any cancer treatment. Receptor source: a woman aged 40-69 years with stage II lung adenocarcinoma. CDR3s include the opening cysteine and the closing phenylalanine or tryptophan. The order of the fields is J gene, clone size, D gene, V gene, CDR3 protein, CDR3 DNA. A D gene is named only where the DNA matches it firmly. Expanded clones are given a class, and other clones once, few, many or no size at all.

j_gene: TRBJ2-3
abundance: few
d_gene: TRBD1
v_gene: TRBV4-1
CDR3aa: CASSPSGTGSTDTQYF
CDR3nt: TGCGCCAGCAGCCCATCCGGGACAGGGAGCACAGATACGCAGTATTTT

j_gene: TRBJ1-1
abundance: once
d_gene: NA
v_gene: TRBV28
CDR3aa: CASSSGTPAEAFF
CDR3nt: TGTGCCAGCAGTTCCGGGACTCCGGCTGAAGCTTTCTTT

j_gene: TRBJ2-7
abundance: NA
d_gene: TRBD1
v_gene: TRBV18
CDR3aa: CASSRGTGKNEQYF
CDR3nt: TGTGCCAGCTCACGTGGGACAGGGAAGAACGAGCAGTACTTC

j_gene: TRBJ1-1
abundance: few
d_gene: NA
v_gene: TRBV9
CDR3aa: CASSGGGMATEAFF
CDR3nt: TGTGCCAGCAGCGGGGGAGGGATGGCCACTGAAGCTTTCTTT

j_gene: TRBJ1-5
abundance: NA
d_gene: NA
v_gene: TRBV7-8
CDR3aa: CASSPPNRGHSSNQPQHF
CDR3nt: TGTGCCAGCAGCCCCCCTAACCGGGGACATTCTAGCAATCAGCCCCAGCATTTT

j_gene: TRBJ2-2
abundance: few
d_gene: TRBD1
v_gene: TRBV5-1
CDR3aa: CASSPWTGRSAGGGELFF
CDR3nt: TGCGCCAGCAGCCCGTGGACAGGGAGGTCCGCAGGTGGGGGGGAGCTGTTTTTT

j_gene: TRBJ1-1
abundance: NA
d_gene: NA
v_gene: TRBV19
CDR3aa: CASKGNTEAFF
CDR3nt: TGTGCCAGTAAAGGGAACACTGAAGCTTTCTTT

j_gene: TRBJ2-5
abundance: once
d_gene: NA
v_gene: TRBV5-1
CDR3aa: CASSLEGPPQETQYF
CDR3nt: TGCGCCAGCAGCTTAGAAGGGCCGCCACAAGAGACCCAGTACTTC

j_gene: TRBJ2-7
abundance: NA
d_gene: TRBD2
v_gene: TRBV28
CDR3aa: CASSSGGGAWEQYF
CDR3nt: TGTGCCAGCAGTTCCGGCGGGGGGGCCTGGGAGCAGTACTTC

j_gene: TRBJ2-5
abundance: NA
d_gene: TRBD1
v_gene: TRBV5-4
CDR3aa: CASSYPGTDQETQYF
CDR3nt: TGTGCCAGCAGCTACCCCGGGACAGACCAAGAGACCCAGTACTTC

j_gene: TRBJ1-1
abundance: few
d_gene: TRBD1
v_gene: TRBV30
CDR3aa: CAWSGQGLTEAFF
CDR3nt: TGTGCCTGGAGTGGACAGGGCTTGACTGAAGCTTTCTTT

j_gene: TRBJ2-6
abundance: NA
d_gene: TRBD1
v_gene: TRBV28
CDR3aa: CASRTGGTGANVLTF
CDR3nt: TGTGCCAGCAGAACAGGGGGGACCGGGGCCAACGTCCTGACTTTC

j_gene: TRBJ1-5
abundance: NA
d_gene: NA
v_gene: TRBV10-3
CDR3aa: CAITPALDQPQHF
CDR3nt: TGTGCCATCACCCCAGCTCTTGATCAGCCCCAGCATTTT

j_gene: TRBJ2-7
abundance: NA
d_gene: NA
v_gene: TRBV4-2
CDR3aa: CASSQGPTYEQYF
CDR3nt: TGTGCCAGCAGCCAGGGGCCTACCTACGAGCAGTACTTC

j_gene: TRBJ1-4
abundance: NA
d_gene: NA
v_gene: TRBV2
CDR3aa: CASRSGTRQATNEKLFF
CDR3nt: TGTGCCAGCAGGTCCGGGACTCGCCAAGCAACTAATGAAAAACTGTTTTTT

j_gene: TRBJ1-5
abundance: NA
d_gene: NA
v_gene: TRBV10-2
CDR3aa: CASSESGTRSKPQHF
CDR3nt: TGCGCCAGCAGTGAGTCGGGGACTCGAAGCAAGCCCCAGCATTTT

j_gene: TRBJ1-5
abundance: NA
d_gene: TRBD1
v_gene: TRBV5-6
CDR3aa: CASSRTGYQPQHF
CDR3nt: TGTGCCAGCAGCCGGACAGGGTACCAGCCCCAGCATTTT

j_gene: TRBJ2-2
abundance: once
d_gene: TRBD2
v_gene: TRBV4-2
CDR3aa: CASSLRGVTGELFF
CDR3nt: TGTGCCAGCAGCCTGCGGGGGGTCACCGGGGAGCTGTTTTTT

j_gene: TRBJ2-7
abundance: once
d_gene: NA
v_gene: TRBV12-5
CDR3aa: CASGFGAYEQYF
CDR3nt: TGTGCTAGTGGTTTTGGTGCCTACGAGCAGTACTTC

j_gene: TRBJ2-7
abundance: NA
d_gene: NA
v_gene: TRBV7-9
CDR3aa: CASSFSNGEQYF
CDR3nt: TGTGCCAGCAGCTTTTCAAACGGCGAGCAGTACTTC

j_gene: TRBJ2-7
abundance: NA
d_gene: TRBD2
v_gene: TRBV18
CDR3aa: CASSPGTSGVSYEQYF
CDR3nt: TGTGCCAGCTCACCGGGAACTAGCGGGGTCTCCTACGAGCAGTACTTC

j_gene: TRBJ1-6
abundance: NA
d_gene: TRBD1
v_gene: TRBV12-5
CDR3aa: CASGVTGGNNSPLHF
CDR3nt: TGTGCTAGTGGCGTAACAGGGGGGAATAATTCACCCCTCCACTTT

j_gene: TRBJ2-7
abundance: NA
d_gene: NA
v_gene: TRBV10-1
CDR3aa: CASSESRLSYEQYF
CDR3nt: TGCGCCAGCAGTGAGTCCAGGCTTTCCTACGAGCAGTACTTC

j_gene: TRBJ2-7
abundance: NA
d_gene: NA
v_gene: TRBV7-2
CDR3aa: CASSSYNSYEQYF
CDR3nt: TGTGCCAGCAGCTCTTATAACTCCTACGAGCAGTACTTC

j_gene: TRBJ2-3
abundance: NA
d_gene: NA
v_gene: TRBV29-1
CDR3aa: CSVLPSNSDTQYF
CDR3nt: TGCAGCGTACTCCCATCAAACTCAGATACGCAGTATTTT

j_gene: TRBJ2-7
abundance: NA
d_gene: NA
v_gene: TRBV5-6
CDR3aa: CASSFFRDREQYF
CDR3nt: TGTGCCAGCAGCTTCTTCAGGGACCGGGAGCAGTACTTC

j_gene: TRBJ2-2
abundance: NA
d_gene: TRBD1
v_gene: TRBV10-1
CDR3aa: CASSEGQGVNTGELFF
CDR3nt: TGCGCCAGCAGTGAAGGACAGGGGGTTAACACCGGGGAGCTGTTTTTT

j_gene: TRBJ1-3
abundance: NA
d_gene: NA
v_gene: TRBV7-9
CDR3aa: CASSLGQLYSGNTIYF
CDR3nt: TGTGCCAGCAGCTTAGGGCAGCTCTACTCTGGAAACACCATATATTTT

j_gene: TRBJ2-5
abundance: NA
d_gene: NA
v_gene: TRBV5-1
CDR3aa: CASSIGGARAETQYF
CDR3nt: TGCGCCAGCAGTATTGGGGGGGCGAGGGCAGAGACCCAGTACTTC

j_gene: TRBJ1-2
abundance: NA
d_gene: NA
v_gene: TRBV15
CDR3aa: CATSRDGQGYGYTF
CDR3nt: TGTGCCACCAGCAGAGATGGGCAGGGCTATGGCTACACCTTC

j_gene: TRBJ2-5
abundance: NA
d_gene: TRBD2
v_gene: TRBV2
CDR3aa: CASSERAGGETQYF
CDR3nt: TGTGCCAGCAGTGAAAGGGCGGGAGGCGAGACCCAGTACTTC

j_gene: TRBJ1-1
abundance: NA
d_gene: NA
v_gene: TRBV5-5
CDR3aa: CASSYTGYGTEAFF
CDR3nt: TGTGCCAGCAGCTACACAGGGTATGGCACTGAAGCTTTCTTT

j_gene: TRBJ2-7
abundance: NA
d_gene: NA
v_gene: TRBV10-1
CDR3aa: CASSDRASYEQYF
CDR3nt: TGCGCCAGCAGTGACAGGGCCTCCTACGAGCAGTACTTC

j_gene: TRBJ2-4
abundance: NA
d_gene: TRBD1
v_gene: TRBV14
CDR3aa: CASSLRQGDANIQYF
CDR3nt: TGTGCCAGCAGCCTCCGACAGGGCGACGCAAACATTCAGTACTTC

j_gene: TRBJ1-2
abundance: once
d_gene: NA
v_gene: TRBV4-1
CDR3aa: CASSQEDGWAGNYTF
CDR3nt: TGCGCCAGCAGCCAAGAGGATGGTTGGGCAGGGAACTACACCTTC

j_gene: TRBJ2-6
abundance: NA
d_gene: NA
v_gene: TRBV2
CDR3aa: CASSPTAPGANVLTF
CDR3nt: TGTGCCAGCAGTCCGACGGCCCCTGGGGCCAACGTCCTGACTTTC

j_gene: TRBJ1-6
abundance: NA
d_gene: TRBD1
v_gene: TRBV2
CDR3aa: CASSPDRGGSPLHF
CDR3nt: TGTGCCAGCAGTCCAGACAGGGGTGGTTCACCCCTCCACTTT

j_gene: TRBJ1-4
abundance: NA
d_gene: NA
v_gene: TRBV5-4
CDR3aa: CASSFGGGEKLFF
CDR3nt: TGTGCCAGCAGCTTCGGCGGGGGTGAAAAACTGTTTTTT

j_gene: TRBJ1-4
abundance: NA
d_gene: NA
v_gene: TRBV19
CDR3aa: CASSQGRIATNEKLFF
CDR3nt: TGTGCCAGTAGTCAGGGACGGATTGCAACTAATGAAAAACTGTTTTTT

j_gene: TRBJ1-2
abundance: NA
d_gene: NA
v_gene: TRBV9
CDR3aa: CASNRGYGYTF
CDR3nt: TGTGCCAGCAATAGGGGCTATGGCTACACCTTC

j_gene: TRBJ2-2
abundance: NA
d_gene: NA
v_gene: TRBV7-2
CDR3aa: CASSLQGRGNTGELFF
CDR3nt: TGTGCCAGCAGCTTACAAGGGCGGGGTAACACCGGGGAGCTGTTTTTT

j_gene: TRBJ1-1
abundance: NA
d_gene: NA
v_gene: TRBV6-5
CDR3aa: CASKAGRLAEAFF
CDR3nt: TGTGCCAGCAAGGCAGGGCGATTAGCTGAAGCTTTCTTT

j_gene: TRBJ1-2
abundance: NA
d_gene: NA
v_gene: TRBV5-4
CDR3aa: CASSLDSTGKRGNGYTF
CDR3nt: TGTGCCAGCAGCTTGGATAGTACGGGAAAGAGGGGGAATGGCTACACCTTC

j_gene: TRBJ1-5
abundance: medium-sized
d_gene: TRBD1
v_gene: TRBV23-1
CDR3aa: CASSQSLGATGSLGGNQPQHF
CDR3nt: TGCGCCAGCAGTCAATCGTTGGGCGCGACAGGGAGCCTGGGTGGCAATCAGCCCCAGCATTTT

j_gene: TRBJ2-3
abundance: few
d_gene: TRBD2
v_gene: TRBV7-9
CDR3aa: CASSRGLAADTQYF
CDR3nt: TGTGCCAGCAGCCGCGGACTAGCCGCGGATACGCAGTATTTT

j_gene: TRBJ2-2
abundance: NA
d_gene: NA
v_gene: TRBV9
CDR3aa: CASSVGGVGELFF
CDR3nt: TGTGCCAGCAGCGTAGGAGGGGTCGGGGAGCTGTTTTTT

j_gene: TRBJ2-3
abundance: NA
d_gene: NA
v_gene: TRBV18
CDR3aa: CASSLFEGTDTQYF
CDR3nt: TGTGCCAGCTCTTTATTTGAGGGCACAGATACGCAGTATTTT